The present T cell receptor beta chain was sequenced within a study of shared clonotypes between healthy human individuals. This clone was seen more than once but under ten times. The antigen is undetermined. Study findings and constraints: Estimated clonotype richness was generally higher in naive than memory subsets. Clonotypes which were not shared had lower generation probabilities than clonotypes that all four donors shared.

Germline CDR1 and CDR2: MDHEN and SYDVKM. With V trimmed by 5 bases and J by 4 bases, 8 bases remained unmatched. The CDR3 is 15 amino acids. The investigators split CD4+ cells into a CD45RA+ naive subset and a CD45RA-negative memory subset. An assay was performed, and its level was deep. Only in-frame clones appear in the TCRdb table, and some are missing; sequencing was by immunoSEQ multiplex PCR. The sample shows 2 million to 3 million clones, approximately 93% of them seen only once. The receptor was derived from a man between 18 and 29 years old in good health. Some clones in this sample may be carry-over from other donors' samples. The V call is TRBV28, the J call TRBJ1-2; 9 nucleotides line up with TRBD1. The sequencing sample was made of naive CD4+ T cells from PBMCs. Documented subset: CD45RA+ positively selected. In DNA, the CDR3 is TGTGCCAGCAGTCCAGGACAGGGGCCTCCCTATGGCTACACCTTC. This translates into CASSPGQGPPYGYTF.